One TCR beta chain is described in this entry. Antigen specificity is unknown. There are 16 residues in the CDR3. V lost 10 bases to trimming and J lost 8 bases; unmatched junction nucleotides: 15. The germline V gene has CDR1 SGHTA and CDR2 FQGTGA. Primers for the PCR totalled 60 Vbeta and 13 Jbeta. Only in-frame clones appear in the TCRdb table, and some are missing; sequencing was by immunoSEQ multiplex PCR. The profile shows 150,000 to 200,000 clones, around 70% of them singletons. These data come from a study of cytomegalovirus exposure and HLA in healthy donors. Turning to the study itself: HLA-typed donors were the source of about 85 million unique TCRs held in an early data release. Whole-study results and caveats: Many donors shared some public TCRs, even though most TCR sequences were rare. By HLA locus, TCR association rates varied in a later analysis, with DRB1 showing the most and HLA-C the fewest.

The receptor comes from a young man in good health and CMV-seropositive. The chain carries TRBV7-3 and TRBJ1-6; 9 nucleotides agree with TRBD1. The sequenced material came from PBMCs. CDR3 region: CANKTGTGSFDSPLHF. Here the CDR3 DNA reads TGTGCCAACAAAACCGGGACAGGGAGTTTTGATTCACCCCTCCACTTT.